The rows below give T cell receptor beta chains drawn from one sample of a study of shared clonotypes between healthy human individuals. Clones were sequenced by immunoSEQ multiplex PCR, and TCRdb holds only the in-frame ones, with some missing. In the table there are hundreds of thousands of clones, more than 85% of which are singletons. Material: naive CD8+ T cells sorted from blood. These TCRs come from a man aged 25-45 years in good health. Each CDR3 is given with its conserved first and last residue. D genes are given only for firm matches. The size entry is marked missing in some rows and otherwise reads once, few, many or a size class.

NA,TRBV28,TRBJ2-1,TRBD1,CASSSGDREINEQFF,TGTGCCAGCAGTTCGGGGGACAGGGAAATCAATGAGCAGTTCTTC
NA,TRBV28,TRBJ2-3,TRBD2,CASSLSRWREVVDTQYF,TGTGCCAGCAGTTTATCTAGGTGGCGGGAGGTAGTGGATACGCAGTATTTT
NA,TRBV14,TRBJ2-7,NA,CASSQDFGSYSYEQYF,TGTGCCAGCAGCCAAGATTTCGGGAGCTACTCCTACGAGCAGTACTTC
NA,TRBV29-1,TRBJ2-1,TRBD2,CSVDGLAGRPYNEQFF,TGCAGCGTTGACGGGCTAGCGGGCAGACCCTACAATGAGCAGTTCTTC
few,TRBV4-1,TRBJ1-2,TRBD1,CASSPRTGRNGYTF,TGCGCCAGCAGCCCCCGGACAGGGAGGAATGGCTACACCTTC
NA,TRBV11-2,TRBJ2-7,TRBD2,CASSLDPAFSGRTSYEQYF,TGTGCCAGCAGCTTAGATCCGGCGTTCAGCGGGAGGACCTCCTACGAGCAGTACTTC
NA,TRBV7-2,TRBJ2-7,NA,CASSFLDRIDRWNEQYF,TGTGCCAGCAGCTTTCTGGACAGAATCGATCGGTGGAACGAGCAGTACTTC
NA,TRBV28,TRBJ2-7,TRBD1,CASSFSGTGVEQYF,TGTGCCAGCAGCTTCTCCGGGACAGGGGTCGAGCAGTACTTC
NA,TRBV5-6,TRBJ2-1,NA,CASSVDSYNEQFF,TGTGCCAGCAGCGTCGACTCCTACAATGAGCAGTTCTTC
NA,TRBV29-1,TRBJ2-7,TRBD2,CSVLLRGGFPDEQYF,TGCAGCGTTCTCCTTCGCGGGGGATTCCCCGACGAGCAGTACTTC
NA,TRBV5-4,TRBJ2-5,TRBD1,CASSPEGAVETQYF,TGTGCCAGCAGCCCCGAGGGGGCCGTAGAGACCCAGTACTTC
NA,TRBV4-1,TRBJ2-7,NA,CASSQDAGSSYEQYF,TGCGCCAGCAGCCAAGATGCCGGGAGCTCCTACGAGCAGTACTTC
NA,TRBV4-1,TRBJ1-5,NA,CASSQGTISNQPQHF,TGCGCCAGCAGCCAAGGAACTATTAGCAATCAGCCCCAGCATTTT
NA,TRBV5-8,TRBJ2-1,NA,CATLWGAGTVLNEQFF,TGTGCCACACTTTGGGGGGCGGGGACGGTCTTGAATGAGCAGTTCTTC
NA,TRBV27,TRBJ2-1,NA,CASSLVGVGQFF,TGTGCCAGCAGTTTAGTCGGGGTGGGTCAGTTCTTC
once,TRBV29-1,TRBJ2-2,NA,CSVSLTGELFF,TGCAGCGTTTCTTTAACCGGGGAGCTGTTTTTT
NA,TRBV7-9,TRBJ2-7,TRBD2,CASSKIAGGPHEQYF,TGTGCCAGCAGCAAAATAGCGGGAGGGCCCCACGAGCAGTACTTC
NA,TRBV4-2,TRBJ1-5,TRBD1,CASRRDRGTFGNQPQHF,TGTGCCAGCCGGCGAGACAGGGGAACCTTTGGGAATCAGCCCCAGCATTTT
NA,TRBV10-3,TRBJ2-3,TRBD2,CAISAPGLAGGHISQNGTDTQYF,TGTGCCATCAGTGCACCGGGACTAGCGGGAGGGCATATTTCCCAGAACGGCACAGATACGCAGTATTTT
NA,TRBV7-6,TRBJ2-7,NA,CASSPMRDFGYEQYF,TGTGCCAGCAGCCCTATGAGGGACTTCGGTTACGAGCAGTACTTC
once,TRBV7-2,TRBJ2-7,TRBD1,CASSSGTAPEQYF,TGTGCCAGCAGCTCCGGGACAGCGCCTGAGCAGTACTTC
NA,TRBV29-1,TRBJ1-2,NA,CSVEDRKGLNGYTF,TGCAGCGTTGAAGATCGCAAGGGATTAAATGGCTACACCTTC
once,TRBV28,TRBJ2-1,NA,CASSLDLYNEQFF,TGTGCCAGCAGTCTGGACTTGTACAATGAGCAGTTCTTC
NA,TRBV20-1,TRBJ2-1,NA,CSAILLGEQFF,TGCAGTGCTATTCTTTTGGGTGAGCAGTTCTTC